This T cell receptor beta chain is from a study of shared clonotypes between healthy human individuals. General observations from the study: Non-shared clonotypes showed lower generation probabilities than clonotypes common to all four donors. A generally larger estimated richness was seen in naive subsets than in memory subsets.

The assay was carried out at the deep level. The method was immunoSEQ multiplex PCR; TCRdb's version includes in-frame clones alone and lacks a portion of them. The sample shows approximately 2.5 million clones, more than 85% of them seen only once. The germline V gene encodes CDR1 SGHRS and CDR2 YFSETQ. The CDR3 is 16 residues long. Trimming took 0 bases from V and 11 from J, leaving 18 bases between them. Remarks on this clone: Antigen unknown.

The sample comprised naive CD4+ T cells from PBMCs. Subset: CD45RA+ positively selected. The TCR was taken from a man aged 18 to 29 in good health. Some clones in this sample may be carry-over from other donors' samples. The chain is built from TRBV5-1 and TRBJ2-6; D is unclear. CDR3 sequence reads: CASSLAFPGLTDVLTF. CDR3 sequence (DNA): TGCGCCAGCAGCTTGGCGTTCCCCGGGCTCACCGACGTCCTGACTTTC.